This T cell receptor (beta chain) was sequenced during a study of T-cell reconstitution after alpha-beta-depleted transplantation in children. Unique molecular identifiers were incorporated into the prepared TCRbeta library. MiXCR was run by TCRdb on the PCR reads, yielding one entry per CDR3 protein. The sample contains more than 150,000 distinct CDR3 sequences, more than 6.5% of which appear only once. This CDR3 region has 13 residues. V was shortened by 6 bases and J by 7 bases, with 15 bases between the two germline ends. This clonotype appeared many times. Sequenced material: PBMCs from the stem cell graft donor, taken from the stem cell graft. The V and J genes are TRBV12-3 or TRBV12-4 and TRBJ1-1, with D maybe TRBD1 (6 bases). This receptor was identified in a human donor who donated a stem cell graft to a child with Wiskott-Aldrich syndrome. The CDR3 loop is CASSPRRGSEAFF. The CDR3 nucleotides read TGTGCCAGCAGCCCCAGAAGGGGGAGTGAAGCTTTCTTT.